This T cell receptor (beta chain) appears in the sequencing data of a study of T cell repertoires in cytomegalovirus infection. At the level of the study: It was recently identified HLA-C-restricted and well-studied HLA-B-restricted CMV epitopes that the study used. Public TCR beta signatures were indicative of both CMV infection and a matching HLA type. General study findings and limits: The ex vivo response showed dominance by HLA-C-restricted CMV-specific TCR beta clonotypes.

V dropped 5 bases and J dropped 3 bases, with 5 bases sitting between them. This CDR3 is 12 amino acids long. CDR1 and CDR2 (germline): SGHNT, YENEEA. TCRdb redid the calling of the reads with MiXCR, one entry per CDR3 protein. The sample contains roughly 800,000 distinct CDR3 sequences, roughly 29% of which appear only once. In the case of this clonotype: Its cognate antigen is unknown.

The chain uses TRBV11-3 and TRBJ2-1; no clear D gene. The TCR originated in a human donor in good health (CMV status not recorded). Some clones in this sample may be carry-over from other donors' samples. The source was cultured CD8+ T cells from PBMCs, collected from culture after CMV antigen stimulation. The CDR3 sequence is CASSTHYNEQFF. The DNA of the CDR3 is TGTGCCAGCAGCACCCACTACAATGAGCAGTTCTTC.